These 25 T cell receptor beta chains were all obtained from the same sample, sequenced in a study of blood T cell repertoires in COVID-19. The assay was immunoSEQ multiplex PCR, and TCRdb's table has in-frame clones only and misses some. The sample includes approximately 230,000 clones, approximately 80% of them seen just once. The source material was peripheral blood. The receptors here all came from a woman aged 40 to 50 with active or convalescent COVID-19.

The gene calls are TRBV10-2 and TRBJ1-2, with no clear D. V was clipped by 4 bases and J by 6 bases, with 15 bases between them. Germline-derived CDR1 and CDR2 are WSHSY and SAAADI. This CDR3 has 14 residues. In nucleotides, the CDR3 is TGCGCCAGCAGTGCCCAGGTAGCGATCCATGGCTACACCTTC. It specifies CASSAQVAIHGYTF.

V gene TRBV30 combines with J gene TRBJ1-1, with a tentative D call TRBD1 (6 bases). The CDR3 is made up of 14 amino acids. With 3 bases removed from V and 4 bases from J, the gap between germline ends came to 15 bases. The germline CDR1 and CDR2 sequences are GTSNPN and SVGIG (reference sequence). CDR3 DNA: TGTGCCTGGAGGAGGGGGGGCTCGTTCACTGAAGCTTTCTTT. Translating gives CAWRRGGSFTEAFF. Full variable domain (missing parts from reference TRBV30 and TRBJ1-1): SQTIHQWPATLVQPVGSPLSLECTVEGTSNPNLYWYRQAAGRGLQLLFYSVGIGQISSEVPQNLSASRPQDRQFILSSKKLLLSDSGFYLCAWRRGGSFTEAFFGQGTRLTVV.

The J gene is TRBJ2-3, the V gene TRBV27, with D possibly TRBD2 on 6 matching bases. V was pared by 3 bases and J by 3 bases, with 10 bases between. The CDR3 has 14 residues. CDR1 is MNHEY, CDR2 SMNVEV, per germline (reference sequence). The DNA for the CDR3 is TGTGCCAGCAGTTTTGCGGGGAGGACAGATACGCAGTATTTT. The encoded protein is CASSFAGRTDTQYF.

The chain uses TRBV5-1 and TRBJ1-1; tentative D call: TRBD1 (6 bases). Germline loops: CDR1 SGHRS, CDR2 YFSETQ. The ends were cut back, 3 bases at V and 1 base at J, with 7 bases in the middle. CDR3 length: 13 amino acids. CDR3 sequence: CASSYRANTEAFF. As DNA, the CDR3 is TGCGCCAGCAGCTACAGGGCGAACACTGAAGCTTTCTTT.

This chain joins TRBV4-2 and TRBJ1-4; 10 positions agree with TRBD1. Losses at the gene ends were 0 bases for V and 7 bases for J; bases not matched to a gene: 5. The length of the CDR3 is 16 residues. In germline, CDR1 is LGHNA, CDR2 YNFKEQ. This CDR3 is CASSQDVGTGVEKLFF. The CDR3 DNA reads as TGTGCCAGCAGCCAAGATGTCGGGACAGGGGTTGAAAAACTGTTTTTT.

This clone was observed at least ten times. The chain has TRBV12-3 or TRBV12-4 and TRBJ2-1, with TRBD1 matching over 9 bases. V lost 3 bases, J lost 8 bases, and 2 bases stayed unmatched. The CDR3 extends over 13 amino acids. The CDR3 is CASSLGQGHEQFF. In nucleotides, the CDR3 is TGTGCCAGCAGTTTGGGACAGGGCCATGAGCAGTTCTTC.

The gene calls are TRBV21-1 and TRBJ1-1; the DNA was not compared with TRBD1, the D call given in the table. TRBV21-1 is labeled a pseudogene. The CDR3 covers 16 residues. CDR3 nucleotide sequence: TGTGCCAGCAGCTCCTCACAGGGGCCGGGTTACGCTGAAGCTTTCTTT. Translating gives CASSSSQGPGYAEAFF.

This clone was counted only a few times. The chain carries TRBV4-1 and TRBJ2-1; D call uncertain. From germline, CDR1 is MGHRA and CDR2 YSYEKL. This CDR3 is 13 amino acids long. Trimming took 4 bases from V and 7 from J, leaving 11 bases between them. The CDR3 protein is CASSPSDQNEQFF. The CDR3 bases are TGCGCCAGCAGCCCCTCTGATCAGAATGAGCAGTTCTTC.

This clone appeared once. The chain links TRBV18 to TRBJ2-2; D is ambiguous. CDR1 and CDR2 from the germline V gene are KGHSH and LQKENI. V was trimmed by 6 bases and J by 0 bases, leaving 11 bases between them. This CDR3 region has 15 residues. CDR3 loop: CASSRGVSNTGELFF. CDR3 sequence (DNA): TGTGCCAGCTCTCGCGGAGTGTCGAACACCGGGGAGCTGTTTTTT.

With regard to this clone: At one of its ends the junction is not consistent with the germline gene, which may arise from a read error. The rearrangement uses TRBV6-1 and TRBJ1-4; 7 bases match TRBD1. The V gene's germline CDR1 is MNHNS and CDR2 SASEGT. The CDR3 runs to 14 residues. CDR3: CASREGGPNEKLFF. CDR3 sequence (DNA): TGTGCCAGCAGGGAAGGGGGCCCGAATGAAAAACTGTTTTTT.

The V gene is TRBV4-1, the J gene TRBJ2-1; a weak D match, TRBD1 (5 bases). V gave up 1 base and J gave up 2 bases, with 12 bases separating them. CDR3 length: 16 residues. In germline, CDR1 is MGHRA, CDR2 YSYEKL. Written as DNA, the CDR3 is TGCGCCAGCAGCCAAGGGGTAGGGGCAACCTACAATGAGCAGTTCTTC. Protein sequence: CASSQGVGATYNEQFF.

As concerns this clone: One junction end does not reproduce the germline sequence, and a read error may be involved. The CDR3 sequence is CASSLVRSRTVSSKGAF. CDR3 nucleotide sequence: TGTGCCAGCAGCTTAGTGCGGTCGCGGACAGTCTCTTCGAAGGGGGCCTTC. The rearrangement uses TRBV7-2 and TRBJ1-2; weak D call: TRBD1 (6 bases). CDR1 and CDR2 from the germline V gene are SGHTA and FQGNSA. The CDR3 consists of 17 residues.

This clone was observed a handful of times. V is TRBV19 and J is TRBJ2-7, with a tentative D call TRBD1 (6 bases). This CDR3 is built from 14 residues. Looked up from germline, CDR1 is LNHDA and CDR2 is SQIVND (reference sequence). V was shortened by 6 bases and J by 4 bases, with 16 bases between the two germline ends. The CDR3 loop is CASSNPRGVYEQYF. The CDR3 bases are TGTGCCAGTAGCAATCCCAGGGGCGTTTACGAGCAGTACTTC.

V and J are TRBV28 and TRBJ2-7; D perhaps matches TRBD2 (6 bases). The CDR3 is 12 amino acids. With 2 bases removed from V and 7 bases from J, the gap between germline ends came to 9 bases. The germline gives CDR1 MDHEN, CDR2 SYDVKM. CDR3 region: CASSLIGREQYV. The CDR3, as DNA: TGTGCCAGCAGTTTAATCGGGAGAGAGCAGTACGTC.

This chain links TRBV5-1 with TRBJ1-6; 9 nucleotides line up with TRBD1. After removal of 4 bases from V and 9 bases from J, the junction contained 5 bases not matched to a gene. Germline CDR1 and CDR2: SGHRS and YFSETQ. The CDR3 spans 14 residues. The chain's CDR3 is CASSTGQGSSPLHF. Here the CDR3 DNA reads TGCGCCAGCAGCACAGGACAGGGGAGTTCACCCCTCCACTTT. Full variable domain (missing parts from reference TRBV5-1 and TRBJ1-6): KAGVTQTPRYLIKTRGQQVTLSCSPISGHRSVSWYQQTPGQGLQFLFEYFSETQRNKGNFPGRFSGRQFSNSRSEMNVSTLELGDSALYLCASSTGQGSSPLHFGNGTRLTVT.

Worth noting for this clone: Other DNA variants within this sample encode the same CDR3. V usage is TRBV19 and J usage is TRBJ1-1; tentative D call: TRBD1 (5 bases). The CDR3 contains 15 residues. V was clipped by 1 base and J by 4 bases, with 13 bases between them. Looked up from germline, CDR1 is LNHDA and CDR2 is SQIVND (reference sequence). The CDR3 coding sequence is TGTGCCAGTAGTATAGGTTGGAGGGGAGGCACTGAAGCTTTCTTT. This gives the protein CASSIGWRGGTEAFF. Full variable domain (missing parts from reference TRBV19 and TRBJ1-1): DGGITQSPKYLFRKEGQNVTLSCEQNLNHDAMYWYRQDPGQGLRLIYYSQIVNDFQKGDIAEGYSVSREKKESFPLTVTSAQKNPTAFYLCASSIGWRGGTEAFFGQGTRLTVV.

The CDR3 here is CASSRAGNTIYF. The CDR3 nucleotides are TGTGCCAGCAGCAGAGCTGGAAACACCATATATTTT. The chain employs TRBV7-6 and TRBJ1-3; the D is unclear. The CDR3 is 12 residues long. Deletions cut 5 bases from V and 2 bases from J, with 4 bases between. Germline CDR1 is SGHVS and CDR2 is FNYEAQ.

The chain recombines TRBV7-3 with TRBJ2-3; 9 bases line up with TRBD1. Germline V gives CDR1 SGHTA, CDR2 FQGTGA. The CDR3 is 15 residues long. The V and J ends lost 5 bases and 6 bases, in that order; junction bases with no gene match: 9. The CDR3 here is CASSPAGQGSDTQYF. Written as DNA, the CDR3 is TGTGCCAGCAGCCCAGCCGGACAGGGGTCGGATACGCAGTATTTT.

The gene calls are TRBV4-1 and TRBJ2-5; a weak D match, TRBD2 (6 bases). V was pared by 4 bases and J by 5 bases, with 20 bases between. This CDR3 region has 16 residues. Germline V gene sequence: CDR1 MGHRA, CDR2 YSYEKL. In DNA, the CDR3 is TGCGCCAGCAGCCCCGCCGTGGCTAGCGCGAGGGAGACCCAGTACTTC. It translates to CASSPAVASARETQYF.

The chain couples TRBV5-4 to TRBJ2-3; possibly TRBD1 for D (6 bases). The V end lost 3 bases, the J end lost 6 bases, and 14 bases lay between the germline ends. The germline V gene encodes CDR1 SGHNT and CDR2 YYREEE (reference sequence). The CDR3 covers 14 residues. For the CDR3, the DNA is TGTGCCAGCAGCTCACAGATGGGGGCGGATACGCAGTATTTT. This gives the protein CASSSQMGADTQYF.

CDR3 DNA sequence: TGTGCCTGGACGGACGGAATGGGAGGCAATCAGCCCCAGCATTTT. Amino acids: CAWTDGMGGNQPQHF. V and J are TRBV30 and TRBJ1-5; D ambiguous. Germline-derived CDR1 and CDR2 are GTSNPN and SVGIG (reference sequence). The CDR3 sequence is 15 residues long. V was clipped by 4 bases and J by 2 bases, with 15 bases between them.

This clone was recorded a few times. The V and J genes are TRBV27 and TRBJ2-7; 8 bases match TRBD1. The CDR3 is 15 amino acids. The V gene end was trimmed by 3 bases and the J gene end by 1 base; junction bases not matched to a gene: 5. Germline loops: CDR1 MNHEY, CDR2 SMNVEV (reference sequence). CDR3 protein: CASSLTGAFSYEQYV. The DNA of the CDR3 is TGTGCCAGCAGTTTGACAGGGGCTTTTTCCTACGAGCAGTACGTC.

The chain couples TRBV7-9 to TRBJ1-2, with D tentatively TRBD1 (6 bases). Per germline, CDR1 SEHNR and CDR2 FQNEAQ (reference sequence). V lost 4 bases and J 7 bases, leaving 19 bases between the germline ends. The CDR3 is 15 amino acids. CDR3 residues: CASSYRDTYLVGYTF. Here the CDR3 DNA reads TGTGCCAGCAGCTACCGGGACACTTATCTAGTTGGCTACACCTTC.

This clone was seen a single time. As DNA, the CDR3 is TGTGCCAGCAGCTTACAGGGCACAGATACGCAGTATTTT. Its translation: CASSLQGTDTQYF. The genes are TRBV11-3 and TRBJ2-3; D call uncertain. V was clipped by 2 bases and J by 1 base, with 4 bases between them. Per the germline V gene, CDR1 is SGHNT and CDR2 is YENEEA. This CDR3 region has 13 residues.

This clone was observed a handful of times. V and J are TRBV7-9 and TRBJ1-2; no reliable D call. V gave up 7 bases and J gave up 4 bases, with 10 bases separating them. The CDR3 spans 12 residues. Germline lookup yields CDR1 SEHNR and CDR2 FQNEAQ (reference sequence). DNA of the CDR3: TGTGCCAGCACCTCAGTTGGCTATGGCTACACCTTC. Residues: CASTSVGYGYTF.